These 8 T cell receptor beta chains were all obtained from the same sample, sequenced in a study of cytomegalovirus exposure and HLA in healthy donors. This PCR relied on a set of 60 Vbeta primers and 13 Jbeta primers. TCRdb's table, derived via immunoSEQ multiplex PCR, lists solely in-frame clones and lacks some. The repertoire table contains approximately 170,000 clones. Sequenced material: PBMCs. Source of these receptors: a woman aged 18-29 years in good health and CMV-seropositive.

The chain carries TRBV5-1 and TRBJ2-3, with D possibly matching TRBD2 (6 bases). The length of the CDR3 is 15 residues. The V end was cut by 0 bases, the J end by 2 bases, with 10 bases between. CDR1 is SGHRS, CDR2 YFSETQ, per germline. CDR3 sequence: CASSLGGALTDTQYF. The CDR3 DNA sequence: TGCGCCAGCAGCTTGGGCGGGGCCCTCACAGATACGCAGTATTTT.

The chain is built from TRBV7-9 and TRBJ2-5; perhaps TRBD1 as D (7 bases). The V end was cut by 4 bases, the J end by 5 bases, with 20 bases between. There are 16 residues in the CDR3. In germline, CDR1 is SEHNR, CDR2 FQNEAQ (reference sequence). The CDR3 DNA follows: TGTGCCAGCAGCTACACCACAGGGGCGGGGATGGAGACCCAGTACTTC. The encoded protein is CASSYTTGAGMETQYF. Combining the CDR3 with reference TRBV7-9 and TRBJ2-5 gives the whole variable domain DTGVSQNPRHKITKRGQNVTFRCDPISEHNRLYWYRQTLGQGPEFLTYFQNEAQLEKSRLLSDRFSAERPKGSFSTLEIQRTEQGDSAMYLCASSYTTGAGMETQYFGPGTRLLVL.

The chain uses TRBV7-6 and TRBJ2-1; TRBD2 matches at 10 bases. The germline gives CDR1 SGHVS, CDR2 FNYEAQ. The CDR3 covers 16 residues. Trimming took 6 bases from V and 3 from J; bases not matched to a gene: 8. The chain's CDR3 is CASSPRTSGFYNEQFF. CDR3 nucleotides: TGTGCCAGCAGTCCTAGGACTAGCGGTTTCTACAATGAGCAGTTCTTC.

The chain recombines TRBV30 with TRBJ2-2, with unresolved D. The CDR3 covers 13 residues. Germline V gene sequence: CDR1 GTSNPN, CDR2 SVGIG (reference sequence). Deletions cut 0 bases from V and 6 bases from J, with 8 bases between. The CDR3 sequence: CAWSVLVAGELFF. DNA for the CDR3: TGTGCCTGGAGTGTCCTAGTCGCCGGGGAGCTGTTTTTT.

This sequence joins TRBV29-1 and TRBJ2-1; 9 bases line up with TRBD2. CDR1 and CDR2 from the germline V gene are SQVTM and ANQGSEA. The V and J ends lost 2 bases and 5 bases, in that order; junction bases with no gene match: 4. The CDR3 totals 14 residues. Written as DNA, the CDR3 is TGCAGCGTTGAATCGACTAGCGGAAACAATGAGCAGTTCTTC. Translation gives CSVESTSGNNEQFF.

J is TRBJ1-3 and V is TRBV14, with unresolved D. V gave up 9 bases and J gave up 2 bases, with 8 bases separating them. CDR3 length: 12 residues. CDR1 is SGHDN and CDR2 is FVKESK in the germline V gene. CDR3 protein: CASGPPGNTIYF. CDR3 sequence (DNA): TGTGCCAGTGGGCCCCCTGGAAACACCATATATTTT. Together with reference TRBV14 and TRBJ1-3, the CDR3 gives the full variable domain: EAGVTQFPSHSVIEKGQTVTLRCDPISGHDNLYWYRRVMGKEIKFLLHFVKESKQDESGMPNNRFLAERTGGTYSTLKVQPAELEDSGVYFCASGPPGNTIYFGEGSWLTVV.

The chain is built from TRBV4-3 and TRBJ2-3, with a tentative D call TRBD2 (6 bases). The ends were cut back, 2 bases at V and 0 bases at J, with 15 bases in the middle. There are 17 residues in the CDR3. Per the germline V gene, CDR1 is LGHNA and CDR2 is YSLEER. The DNA for the CDR3 is TGCGCCAGCAGCCAAAGTAAGCGGGTGATTAGCACAGATACGCAGTATTTT. It is translated as CASSQSKRVISTDTQYF.

The V gene is TRBV19, the J gene TRBJ1-2; D perhaps matches TRBD1 (5 bases). Germline CDR1 and CDR2: LNHDA and SQIVND (reference sequence). This CDR3 comprises 13 residues. V lost 5 bases and J 3 bases, leaving 10 bases between the germline ends. The CDR3 sequence is CASSQGLDYGYTF. CDR3 nucleotides: TGTGCCAGTAGTCAGGGTCTGGACTATGGCTACACCTTC.